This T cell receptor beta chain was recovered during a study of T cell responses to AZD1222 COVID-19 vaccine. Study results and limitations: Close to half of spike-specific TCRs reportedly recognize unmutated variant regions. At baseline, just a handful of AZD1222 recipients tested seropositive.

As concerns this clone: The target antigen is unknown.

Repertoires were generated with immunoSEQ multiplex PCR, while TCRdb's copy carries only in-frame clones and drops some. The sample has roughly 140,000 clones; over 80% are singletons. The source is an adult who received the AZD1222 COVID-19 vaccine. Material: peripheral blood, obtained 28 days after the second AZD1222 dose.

In DNA form, the CDR3 reads TGTGCCAGCAGCGCAGGGGACAGGGGGCGCGGTACTGAAGCTTTCTTT. As protein: CASSAGDRGRGTEAFF. J is TRBJ1-1 and V is TRBV5-4, with 12 positions matching TRBD1. V lost 4 bases and J lost 5; bases outside the gene matches: 9. The CDR3 runs to 16 residues. The V gene's germline CDR1 is SGHNT and CDR2 YYREEE (reference sequence).